Detailed here is one T cell receptor beta chain. Its cognate antigen has yet to be identified. For each CD8+ T cell subset, flow sorting was done in triplicate, and a few hundred thousand cells per subset went directly into RLT lysis buffer. To keep memory contaminants out, a stringent definition of naive CD8+ T cells was applied: CD45RO-CCR7+CD27+CD95-. Using standard density gradient centrifugation, peripheral blood mononuclear cells were isolated from buffy coats. Naive CXCR3-negative and CXCR3-positive CD8+ T cells were flow-sorted on a FACSAria III. Total RNA was extracted from sorted cells with an RNeasy Mini Kit. This record comes from a study of CXCR3-negative and CXCR3-positive naive CD8 T cells (dated by TCRdb to the late 2010s). Background on the whole study: Some 150 million TRB reads were obtained in total, roughly 1.5 +/- 0.3 million reads per library. Diversity and physicochemical repertoire analyses covered some eleven donors pooled from two independent experiments. The TRBV-TRBJ cluster analysis covered naive subsets from 5 donors and memory cells from 3 donors.

As encoded in the germline V gene, CDR1 is SQVTM while CDR2 is ANQGSEA. There are 11 amino acids in the CDR3, from cysteine to phenylalanine inclusive. No DNA has been recorded. Data came from a NextSeq 550. The Human TCR Profiling Kit (MiLaboratory) was used to make UMI-labeled 5' RACE TRB cDNA libraries. cDNA synthesis used the entire amount of extracted RNA, and PCR amplification then used the entire amount of cDNA produced. Libraries were prepared in parallel with an identical number of PCR cycles. Concerning the study's data processing: With a minimum of two reads required per UMI, MIGEC and MiXCR pulled out about 52,000 +/- 9,100 unique UMI-labeled TRB cDNA molecules from each library. Each library averaged roughly 36,000 +/- 9,600 functional in-frame TRB CDR3 nucleotide clonotypes without stop codons. Diversity metrics, including normalized Shannon-Wiener and Chao1, were computed in VDJtools after downsampling to 5000 UMI-labeled TRB molecules per sample. Clonotype-size-weighted physicochemical properties of the central five CDR3 residues (interaction energy, strength, volume and Kidera factor 4) were computed in VDJtools. TCRdb reprocessed the reads and lists each CDR3 protein sequence as a single entry, with no DNA. These V and J calls originate from TCRdb's pipeline instead of the authors' own analysis. This sample's table lists 46,000 or so distinct CDR3 sequences. 2.5% of the sample is held by the ten biggest clonotypes.

General conclusions and limits of the study: Naive CXCR3-negative and CXCR3-positive cells from the same donor showed similar TRBV-TRBJ usage, whereas memory cells showed distinct patterns. Because surface CD5, which has been linked to self-reactivity in mice, was comparable between naive subsets, TCR interaction strength was also inferred from TRB CDR3 physicochemical properties. Repertoire diversity was comparably high in both naive subsets but much lower in memory CD8+ T cells. Freshly isolated PBMCs were used for most assays because CXCR3 expression partially decreased after cryopreservation. TRB CDR3s from CXCR3-positive naive cells showed higher hydrophobicity (lower Kidera factor 4), lower energy, and higher strength and volume indices than CXCR3-negative naive cells.

This sequence originates from a human donor in good health. Some clones in this sample may be carry-over from other donors' samples. Material: naive CXCR3- CD8+ T cells from blood. This sample's cell subset or site label indicates: CD45RO-CCR7+CD27+CD95- naive CD8+ T cells lacking CXCR3 (TNR3-). The sequence joins TRBV29-1 to TRBJ1-5. The CDR3 protein is CSVEDYGIQHF.